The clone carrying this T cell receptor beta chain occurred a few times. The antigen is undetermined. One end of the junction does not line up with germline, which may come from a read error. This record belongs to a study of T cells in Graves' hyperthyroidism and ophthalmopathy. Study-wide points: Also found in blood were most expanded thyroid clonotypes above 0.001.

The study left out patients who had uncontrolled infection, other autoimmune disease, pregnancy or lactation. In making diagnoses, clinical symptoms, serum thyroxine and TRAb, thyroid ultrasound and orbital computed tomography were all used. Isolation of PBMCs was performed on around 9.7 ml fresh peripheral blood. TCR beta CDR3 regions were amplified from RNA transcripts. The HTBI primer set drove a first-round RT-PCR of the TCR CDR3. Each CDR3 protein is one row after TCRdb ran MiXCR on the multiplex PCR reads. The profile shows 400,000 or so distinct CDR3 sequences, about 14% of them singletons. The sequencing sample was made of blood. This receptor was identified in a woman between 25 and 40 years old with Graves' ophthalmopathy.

The CDR3 loop reads CSALTGKAYEQYF. The CDR3 bases are TGTAGTGCTCTGACAGGGAAAGCCTACGAGCAGTACTTC. The chain carries TRBV20-1 and TRBJ2-7, with TRBD1 matching 7 bases. This CDR3 comprises 13 residues. Germline CDR1 DFQATT, CDR2 SNEGSKA (reference sequence).